These T cell receptor beta chains were read from a single sample in a study of control samples from healthy donors and cancer patients. Method: immunoSEQ multiplex PCR; TCRdb's copy keeps in-frame clones and lacks some. The data contain 75,000 or so clones, approximately 90% of them singletons. The sample taken for sequencing was PBMCs. The receptor source for this set is a man aged 60-69 years with colorectal cancer. The CDR3 runs from the conserved cysteine through the conserved F or W. Fields, in order: J gene, V gene, clone size, D gene, CDR3 DNA, CDR3 protein. The D gene is left open where the match is weak. Size is stated for part of the rows, as once, few or many counts, or as a class when the clone is expanded.

J: TRBJ2-7
V: TRBV3-1/TRBV3-2
size: NA
D: TRBD2
DNA: TGTGCCAGCAGCCAGGGAGGGTGGGCCTACGAGCAGTACTTC
CDR3: CASSQGGWAYEQYF

J: TRBJ2-7
V: TRBV7-9
size: NA
D: TRBD2
DNA: TGTGCCAGCAGCCCACCCCTTCCGCGGGGGGGAGGCGAGCAGTACTTC
CDR3: CASSPPLPRGGGEQYF

J: TRBJ2-1
V: TRBV3-1/TRBV3-2
size: NA
D: NA
DNA: TGTGCCAGCAGCCCCCGACCGCGGGGAGCTTCCTACAATGAGCAGTTCTTC
CDR3: CASSPRPRGASYNEQFF

J: TRBJ2-5
V: TRBV30
size: NA
D: TRBD2
DNA: TGTGCCTGGAGTGTAGGCGGGGGGCTAGGGGAGACCCAGTACTTC
CDR3: CAWSVGGGLGETQYF

J: TRBJ1-2
V: TRBV4-2
size: NA
D: NA
DNA: TGTGCCAGCAGCCCCGCCCAGGGTTCTAACTATGGCTACACCTTC
CDR3: CASSPAQGSNYGYTF

J: TRBJ2-7
V: TRBV18
size: NA
D: NA
DNA: TGTGCCAGCTCACCAGCAGGGAGTCACGAGCAGTACTTC
CDR3: CASSPAGSHEQYF

J: TRBJ2-5
V: TRBV19
size: NA
D: NA
DNA: TGTGCCAGTAGTAGACGGAACCAAGAGACCCAGTACTTC
CDR3: CASSRRNQETQYF

J: TRBJ2-7
V: TRBV12-3/TRBV12-4
size: NA
D: NA
DNA: TGTGCCAGCAGTTTCTACCGTCCCGAGGGGCAGTACTTC
CDR3: CASSFYRPEGQYF

J: TRBJ2-1
V: TRBV7-8
size: NA
D: NA
DNA: TGTGCCAGCAGCCCCCTCATCTCTAGAGTGAGGAGTACCAATGAGCAGTTCTTC
CDR3: CASSPLISRVRSTNEQFF

J: TRBJ2-7
V: TRBV2
size: NA
D: TRBD1
DNA: TGTGCCAGCATCCGGGACAGTTCCTACGAGCAGTACTTC
CDR3: CASIRDSSYEQYF

J: TRBJ1-3
V: TRBV6-5
size: NA
D: NA
DNA: TGTGCCAGCAGAGAGACGACGGGTGGAAACACCATATATTTT
CDR3: CASRETTGGNTIYF

J: TRBJ1-2
V: TRBV27
size: NA
D: NA
DNA: TGTGCCAGCAGTTTCGGTCCCGCTAATGGCTACACCTTC
CDR3: CASSFGPANGYTF

J: TRBJ2-1
V: TRBV7-2
size: NA
D: NA
DNA: TGTGCCAGCAGCTTACAGGGGTCGTTCGGCGATGAGCAGTTCTTC
CDR3: CASSLQGSFGDEQFF

J: TRBJ2-3
V: TRBV9
size: NA
D: NA
DNA: TGTGCCAGCAGCGTAGCTACTAGCAGGAGCACAGATACGCAGTATTTT
CDR3: CASSVATSRSTDTQYF

J: TRBJ2-7
V: TRBV5-8
size: NA
D: NA
DNA: TGTGCCAGCAGTCCCGGACAGACAATCACCTACGAGCAGTACTTC
CDR3: CASSPGQTITYEQYF

J: TRBJ2-3
V: TRBV7-2
size: NA
D: TRBD2
DNA: TGTGCCAGCAGGGTTACTAGCGGCCAGACAGATACGCAGTATTTT
CDR3: CASRVTSGQTDTQYF

J: TRBJ2-5
V: TRBV5-5
size: NA
D: NA
DNA: TGTGCCAGCAGCTGGCTTAAGAGCGCAGGCCAAGAGACCCAGTACTTC
CDR3: CASSWLKSAGQETQYF

J: TRBJ1-2
V: TRBV30
size: once
D: TRBD1
DNA: TGTGCCTGGAGTTGGACAGGGAACTATGGCTACACCTTC
CDR3: CAWSWTGNYGYTF

J: TRBJ2-4
V: TRBV28
size: NA
D: NA
DNA: TGTGCCAGCAGGAAGACAGTTCTAAAAAACATTCAGTACTTC
CDR3: CASRKTVLKNIQYF

J: TRBJ2-7
V: TRBV5-1
size: NA
D: TRBD1
DNA: TGCGCCAGCAGCACCGGACAGGGTCCACCCTACGAGCAGTACTTC
CDR3: CASSTGQGPPYEQYF

J: TRBJ1-3
V: TRBV6-5
size: once
D: NA
DNA: TGTGCCAGCAAAAAGGGCAACTCTGGAAACACCATATATTTT
CDR3: CASKKGNSGNTIYF

J: TRBJ2-7
V: TRBV7-2
size: NA
D: TRBD1
DNA: TGTGCCAGCAGCCCCCAGGTTGGACAGGGTGTGCATGAGCAGTACTTC
CDR3: CASSPQVGQGVHEQYF

J: TRBJ2-4
V: TRBV7-9
size: NA
D: TRBD2
DNA: TGTGCCAGCAGCCCGAGGGCTAGCGGGGGGGCCGAGTCCAAAAACATTCAGTACTTC
CDR3: CASSPRASGGAESKNIQYF

J: TRBJ2-5
V: TRBV7-2
size: NA
D: TRBD1
DNA: TGTGCCAGCAGCTTAGGACAGGGCCTACAAGAGACCCAGTACTTC
CDR3: CASSLGQGLQETQYF

J: TRBJ2-7
V: TRBV14
size: NA
D: TRBD1
DNA: TGTGCCAGCAGCCTGGACAGGATTTACGAGCAGTACTTC
CDR3: CASSLDRIYEQYF

J: TRBJ1-5
V: TRBV7-2
size: NA
D: NA
DNA: TGTGCCAGCAGCCCCAACGCAGGGCCCTCTAATCAGCCCCAGCATTTT
CDR3: CASSPNAGPSNQPQHF

J: TRBJ1-6
V: TRBV6-6
size: once
D: NA
DNA: TGTGCCAGCATACAGGCGGGGGGCTCCTATAATTCACCCCTCCACTTT
CDR3: CASIQAGGSYNSPLHF

J: TRBJ2-5
V: TRBV18
size: NA
D: NA
DNA: TGTGCCAGCTCACCACTCGTGGAGACCCAGTACTTC
CDR3: CASSPLVETQYF

J: TRBJ1-5
V: TRBV2
size: NA
D: NA
DNA: TGTGCCAGCAGGGCAGGGGTACGCAATCAGCCCCAGCATTTT
CDR3: CASRAGVRNQPQHF

J: TRBJ2-3
V: TRBV15
size: NA
D: NA
DNA: TGTGCCACCAGCAGGAGGAGGGTCAGGAGCACAGATACGCAGTATTTT
CDR3: CATSRRRVRSTDTQYF

J: TRBJ2-1
V: TRBV5-4
size: NA
D: TRBD2
DNA: TGTGCCAGCAGCTCTCTAGCGGGGGGCAATGAGCAGTTCTTC
CDR3: CASSSLAGGNEQFF

J: TRBJ2-1
V: TRBV11-3
size: NA
D: TRBD2
DNA: TGTGCCAGCAGGGCTAGCGGGGGGCCCACCGAGCAGTTCTTC
CDR3: CASRASGGPTEQFF

J: TRBJ2-5
V: TRBV5-1
size: NA
D: NA
DNA: TGCGCCAGCAGCTCGGCTGGTCCCCAAGAGACCCAGTACTTC
CDR3: CASSSAGPQETQYF

J: TRBJ1-3
V: TRBV28
size: NA
D: NA
DNA: TGTGCCAGCAGCCCTGAGGGGGGTGGAGGAAACACCATATATTTT
CDR3: CASSPEGGGGNTIYF

J: TRBJ2-3
V: TRBV6-1
size: once
D: NA
DNA: TGTGCCAGCAGTGAAGGGGGGCTAGCGGACGGTAGCACAGATACGCAGTATTTT
CDR3: CASSEGGLADGSTDTQYF

J: TRBJ2-5
V: TRBV5-6
size: few
D: TRBD2
DNA: TGTGCCAGCAGCTTGGAGGTGACTAGCAAAGAGACCCAGTACTTC
CDR3: CASSLEVTSKETQYF

J: TRBJ2-5
V: TRBV5-1
size: NA
D: TRBD2
DNA: TGCGCCAGCAGCTTGGTCGGGGGGAACCAAGAGACCCAGTACTTC
CDR3: CASSLVGGNQETQYF

J: TRBJ2-2
V: TRBV6-6
size: NA
D: TRBD2
DNA: TGTGCCAGCAGCCCCTCTGCCGGGACTAGCGGGGGGCGCTACCCGAACGGGGAGCTGTTTTTT
CDR3: CASSPSAGTSGGRYPNGELFF

J: TRBJ2-3
V: TRBV24-1
size: NA
D: NA
DNA: TGTGCCACCAGTGATTTGAAGGGAAGCACAGATACGCAGTATTTT
CDR3: CATSDLKGSTDTQYF

J: TRBJ1-1
V: TRBV18
size: NA
D: TRBD1
DNA: TGTGCCAGCTCACGCTTACCTGGACAGGGTTGGACTGAAGCTTTCTTT
CDR3: CASSRLPGQGWTEAFF

J: TRBJ2-1
V: TRBV19
size: NA
D: TRBD1
DNA: TGTGCCAGTAGTATACAGGGGGCGTGGAATGAGCAGTTCTTC
CDR3: CASSIQGAWNEQFF

J: TRBJ1-4
V: TRBV13
size: few
D: TRBD1
DNA: TGTGCCAGCAGCGCACCCGGACAGGGGGGTGAAAAACTGTTTTTT
CDR3: CASSAPGQGGEKLFF

J: TRBJ1-3
V: TRBV6-6
size: NA
D: NA
DNA: TGTGCCAGCAGTTACCTGGCCGGGACCACCGGAAACACCATATATTTT
CDR3: CASSYLAGTTGNTIYF

J: TRBJ1-5
V: TRBV19
size: NA
D: NA
DNA: TGTGCCAGTACCCCCTTTACGGCAGGGGCGATGGGTGCTCAGCCCCAGCATTTT
CDR3: CASTPFTAGAMGAQPQHF

J: TRBJ1-2
V: TRBV20-1
size: once
D: NA
DNA: TGCAGTGGGAAGGACTACACCTTC
CDR3: CSGKDYTF

J: TRBJ2-5
V: TRBV28
size: NA
D: TRBD2
DNA: TGTGCCAGCAGCACTCGGGGGGGTTCCCTTCAAGAGACCCAGTACTTC
CDR3: CASSTRGGSLQETQYF

J: TRBJ2-1
V: TRBV7-9
size: NA
D: NA
DNA: TGTGCCAGCAGCTTAGTACCGTGGGGTGAGCAGTTCTTC
CDR3: CASSLVPWGEQFF

J: TRBJ2-2
V: TRBV5-6
size: once
D: TRBD1
DNA: TGTGCCAGCAGCTTCCTACAGGGGGGTAACACCGGGGAGCTGTTTTTT
CDR3: CASSFLQGGNTGELFF

J: TRBJ1-1
V: TRBV27
size: NA
D: TRBD1
DNA: TGTGCCAGCAGTTTACAGGGGGCGCGGACTGAAGCTTTCTTT
CDR3: CASSLQGARTEAFF

J: TRBJ2-7
V: TRBV6-5
size: NA
D: TRBD2
DNA: TGTGCCACGCGAGGACTAGCGGGGGACCCCCGCCAGCAGTACTTC
CDR3: CATRGLAGDPRQQYF

J: TRBJ1-6
V: TRBV11-3
size: NA
D: NA
DNA: TGTGCCAGCAGCTTAGGGGGGTTTAATTCACCCCTCCACTTT
CDR3: CASSLGGFNSPLHF

J: TRBJ2-1
V: TRBV12-1
size: NA
D: NA
DNA: TGTGCCAGCACCCGAACTGGGGAGCAGTTCTTC
CDR3: CASTRTGEQFF

J: TRBJ1-6
V: TRBV6-5
size: NA
D: NA
DNA: TGTGCCAGCAGTTACACCACTGTTGAACCCCTCCACTTT
CDR3: CASSYTTVEPLHF

J: TRBJ1-5
V: TRBV13
size: NA
D: NA
DNA: TGTGCCAGCAGCCTGGGGGGGCCGAGCACTGCTCAGCCCCAGCATTTT
CDR3: CASSLGGPSTAQPQHF

J: TRBJ2-1
V: TRBV11-2
size: NA
D: NA
DNA: TGTGCCAGCAGCTTTTCCCTTACAGGGAGTGAGCAGTTCTTC
CDR3: CASSFSLTGSEQFF

J: TRBJ1-5
V: TRBV27
size: few
D: NA
DNA: TGTGCCAGCGTCCCCGATCTGGACACTGGAGGACATCAGCCCCAGCATTTT
CDR3: CASVPDLDTGGHQPQHF

J: TRBJ2-5
V: TRBV19
size: NA
D: TRBD2
DNA: TGTGCCAGTAGTACTAGCGGGGGGGCTGTGGAGACCCAGTACTTC
CDR3: CASSTSGGAVETQYF